This T cell receptor beta chain was obtained from a study of blood T cell repertoires in COVID-19. This CDR3 contains 15 residues. CDR1 and CDR2 from the germline V gene are MGHRA and YSYEKL. Trimming cost V 3 bases and J 6 bases; bases outside gene matches: 6. Enrolled through a virtual design, the participants were between roughly 18 and 95 years of age and came from about two dozen US areas. Assay: immunoSEQ multiplex PCR; the TCRdb copy retains only in-frame clones and omits some. The repertoire has about 430,000 clones, roughly nine tenths of them found once; the top ten carry about 1.1%. The V gene is TRBV4-1, the J gene TRBJ2-3; 10 bases agree with TRBD2. Material: PBMCs or T cells enriched from blood (not recorded which). This TCR was recovered from a man aged 30 to 45 who had recovered from COVID-19. This CDR3 reads CASSHKAGGADTQYF. CDR3 in DNA: TGCGCCAGCAGCCATAAAGCGGGAGGGGCCGATACGCAGTATTTT.